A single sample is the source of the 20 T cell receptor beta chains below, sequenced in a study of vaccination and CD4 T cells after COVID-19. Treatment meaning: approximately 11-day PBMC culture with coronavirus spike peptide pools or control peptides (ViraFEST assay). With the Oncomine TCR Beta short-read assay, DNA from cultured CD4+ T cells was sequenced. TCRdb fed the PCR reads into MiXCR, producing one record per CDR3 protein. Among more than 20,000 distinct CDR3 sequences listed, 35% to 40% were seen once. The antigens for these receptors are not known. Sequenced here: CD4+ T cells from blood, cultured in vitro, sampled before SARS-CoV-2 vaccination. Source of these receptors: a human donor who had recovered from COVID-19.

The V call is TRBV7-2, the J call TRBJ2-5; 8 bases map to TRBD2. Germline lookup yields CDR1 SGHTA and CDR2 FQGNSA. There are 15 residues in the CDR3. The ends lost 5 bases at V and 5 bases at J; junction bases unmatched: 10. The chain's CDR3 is CASSPQRGGWETQYF. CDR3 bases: TGTGCCAGCAGCCCCCAACGGGGGGGCTGGGAGACCCAGTACTTC.

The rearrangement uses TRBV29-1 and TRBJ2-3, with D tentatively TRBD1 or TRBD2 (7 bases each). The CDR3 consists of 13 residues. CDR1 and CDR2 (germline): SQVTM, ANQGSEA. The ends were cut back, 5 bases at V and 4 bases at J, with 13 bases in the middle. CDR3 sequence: CSVQQGGADTQYF. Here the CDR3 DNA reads TGCAGCGTTCAGCAGGGGGGGGCAGATACGCAGTATTTT.

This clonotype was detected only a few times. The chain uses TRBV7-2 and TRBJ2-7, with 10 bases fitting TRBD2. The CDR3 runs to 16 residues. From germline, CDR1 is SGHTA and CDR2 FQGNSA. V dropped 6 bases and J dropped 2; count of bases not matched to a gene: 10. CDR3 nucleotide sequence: TGTGCCAGCAGACCCTTCCCACTAGCGGGAACCTACGAGCAGTACTTC. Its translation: CASRPFPLAGTYEQYF. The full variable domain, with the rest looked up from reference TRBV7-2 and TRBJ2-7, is GAGVSQSPSNKVTEKGKDVELRCDPISGHTALYWYRQSLGQGLEFLIYFQGNSAPDKSGLPSDRFSAERTGGSVSTLTIQRTQQEDSAVYLCASRPFPLAGTYEQYFGPGTRLTVT.

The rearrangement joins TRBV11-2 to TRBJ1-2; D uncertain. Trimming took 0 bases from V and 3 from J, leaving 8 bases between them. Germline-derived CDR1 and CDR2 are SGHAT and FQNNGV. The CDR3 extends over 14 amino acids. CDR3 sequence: CASSLDPADYGYTF. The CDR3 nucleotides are TGTGCCAGCAGCTTAGATCCGGCGGACTATGGCTACACCTTC.

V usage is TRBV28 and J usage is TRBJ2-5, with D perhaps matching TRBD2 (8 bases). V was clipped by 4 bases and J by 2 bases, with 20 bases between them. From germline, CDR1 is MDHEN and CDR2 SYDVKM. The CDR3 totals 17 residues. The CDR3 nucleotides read TGTGCCAGCAGTTCACCCCAGGGGGGCGGGGGGCAAGAGACCCAGTACTTC. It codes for CASSSPQGGGGQETQYF.

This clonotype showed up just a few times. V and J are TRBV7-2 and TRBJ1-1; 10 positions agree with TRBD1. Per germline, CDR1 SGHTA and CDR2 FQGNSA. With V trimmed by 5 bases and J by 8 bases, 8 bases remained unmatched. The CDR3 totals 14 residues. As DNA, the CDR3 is TGTGCCAGCAGCGAAGACAGGGGGCGCGGGGAAGCTTTCTTT. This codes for CASSEDRGRGEAFF.

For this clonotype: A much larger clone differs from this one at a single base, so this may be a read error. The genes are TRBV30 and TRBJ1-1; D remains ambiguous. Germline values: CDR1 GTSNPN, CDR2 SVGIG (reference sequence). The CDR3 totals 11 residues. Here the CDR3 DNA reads TGTACCTGGAGCGGAAACACTGAAGCTTTCTTT. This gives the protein CTWSGNTEAFF.

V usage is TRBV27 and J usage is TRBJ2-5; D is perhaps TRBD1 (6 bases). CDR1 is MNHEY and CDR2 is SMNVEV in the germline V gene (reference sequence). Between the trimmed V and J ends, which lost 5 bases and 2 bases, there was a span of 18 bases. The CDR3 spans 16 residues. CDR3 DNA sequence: TGTGCCAGCAGTCCTCAGTATTTAGGGGGACAAGAGACCCAGTACTTC. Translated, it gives CASSPQYLGGQETQYF.

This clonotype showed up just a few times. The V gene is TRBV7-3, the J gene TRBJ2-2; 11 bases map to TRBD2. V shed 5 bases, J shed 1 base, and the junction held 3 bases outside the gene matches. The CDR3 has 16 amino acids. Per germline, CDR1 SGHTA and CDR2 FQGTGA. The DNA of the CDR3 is TGTGCCAGCAGCCTAGCGGGGGGACAGAACACCGGGGAGCTGTTTTTT. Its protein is CASSLAGGQNTGELFF.

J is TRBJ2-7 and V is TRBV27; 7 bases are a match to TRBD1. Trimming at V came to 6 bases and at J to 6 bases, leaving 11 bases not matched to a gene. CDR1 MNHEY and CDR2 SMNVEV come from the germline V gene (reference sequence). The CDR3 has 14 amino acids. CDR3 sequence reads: CASSLDRVFAEQYF. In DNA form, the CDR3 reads TGTGCCAGCAGCCTCGACAGGGTTTTTGCCGAGCAGTACTTC.

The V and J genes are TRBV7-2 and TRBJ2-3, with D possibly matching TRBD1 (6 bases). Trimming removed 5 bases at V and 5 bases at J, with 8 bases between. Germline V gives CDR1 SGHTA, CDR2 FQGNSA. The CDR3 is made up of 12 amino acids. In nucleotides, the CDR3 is TGTGCCAGCAGCGAACAGGGAGATACGCAGTATTTT. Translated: CASSEQGDTQYF.

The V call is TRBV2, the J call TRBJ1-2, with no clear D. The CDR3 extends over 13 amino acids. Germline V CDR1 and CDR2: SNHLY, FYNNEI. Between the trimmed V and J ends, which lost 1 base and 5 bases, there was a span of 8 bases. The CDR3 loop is CASSEGTRYGYTF. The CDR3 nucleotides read TGTGCCAGCAGTGAAGGAACGCGTTATGGCTACACCTTC.

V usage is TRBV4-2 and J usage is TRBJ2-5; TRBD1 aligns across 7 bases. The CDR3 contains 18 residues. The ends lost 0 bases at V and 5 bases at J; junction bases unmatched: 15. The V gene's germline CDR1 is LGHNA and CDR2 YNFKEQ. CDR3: CASSQDVAMNRGYETQYF. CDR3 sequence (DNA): TGTGCCAGCAGCCAAGACGTCGCAATGAACAGGGGTTATGAGACCCAGTACTTC.

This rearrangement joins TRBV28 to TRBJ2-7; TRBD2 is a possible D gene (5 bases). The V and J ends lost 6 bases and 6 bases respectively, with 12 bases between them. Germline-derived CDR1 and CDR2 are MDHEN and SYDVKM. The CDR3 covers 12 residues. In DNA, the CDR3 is TGTGCCAGCAGGGAGGAGCTCCGCGAGCAGTACTTC. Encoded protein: CASREELREQYF.

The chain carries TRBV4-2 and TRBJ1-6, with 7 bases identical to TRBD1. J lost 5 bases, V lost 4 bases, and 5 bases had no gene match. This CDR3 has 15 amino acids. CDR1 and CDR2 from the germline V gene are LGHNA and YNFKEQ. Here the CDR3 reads CASSRGTENNSPLHF. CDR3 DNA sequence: TGTGCCAGCAGCCGCGGGACAGAAAATAATTCACCCCTCCACTTT.

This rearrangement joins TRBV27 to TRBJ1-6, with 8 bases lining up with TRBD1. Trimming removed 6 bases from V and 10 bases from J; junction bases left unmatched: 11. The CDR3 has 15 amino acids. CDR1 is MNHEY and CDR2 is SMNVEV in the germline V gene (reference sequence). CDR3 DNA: TGTGCCAGCAGGATAACGACAGGGGACGGATCACCCCTCCACTTT. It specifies CASRITTGDGSPLHF.

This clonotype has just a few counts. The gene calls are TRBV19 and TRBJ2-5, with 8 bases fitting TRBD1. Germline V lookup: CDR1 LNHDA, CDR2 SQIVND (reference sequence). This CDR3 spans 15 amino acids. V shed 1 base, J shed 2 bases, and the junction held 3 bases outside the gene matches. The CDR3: CASSIVRQGQETQYF. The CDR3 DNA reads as TGTGCCAGTAGTATAGTGAGACAGGGGCAAGAGACCCAGTACTTC.

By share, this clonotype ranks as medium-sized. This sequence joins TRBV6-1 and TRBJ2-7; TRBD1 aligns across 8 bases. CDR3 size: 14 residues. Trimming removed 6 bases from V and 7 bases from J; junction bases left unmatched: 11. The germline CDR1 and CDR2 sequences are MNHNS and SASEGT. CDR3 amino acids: CASRRDRSSGEQYF. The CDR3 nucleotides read TGTGCCAGCAGAAGGGACAGGTCCTCGGGGGAGCAGTACTTC.

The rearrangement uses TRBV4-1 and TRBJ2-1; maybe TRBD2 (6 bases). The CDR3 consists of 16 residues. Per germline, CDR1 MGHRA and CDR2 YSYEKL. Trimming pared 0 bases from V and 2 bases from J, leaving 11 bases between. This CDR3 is CASSQEVAATYNEQFF. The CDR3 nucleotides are TGCGCCAGCAGCCAAGAAGTAGCGGCGACCTACAATGAGCAGTTCTTC.

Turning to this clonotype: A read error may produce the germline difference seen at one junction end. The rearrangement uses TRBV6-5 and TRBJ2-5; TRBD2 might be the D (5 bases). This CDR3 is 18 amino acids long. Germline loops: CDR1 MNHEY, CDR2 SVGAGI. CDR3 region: CVSSYSRASRFVSETQYF. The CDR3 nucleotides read TGTGTCAGCAGTTACTCGAGAGCTAGCAGGTTTGTCTCGGAGACCCAGTACTTC.